These 20 T cell receptor beta chains were sequenced from one sample in a study of CD8 T cells in Susac syndrome. Random hexamers served to reverse transcribe roughly 0.5 to 1 ug RNA. TCRdb called the immunoSEQ multiplex PCR reads again in MiXCR, with one record for every CDR3 protein. The sample includes about 210,000 distinct CDR3 sequences, approximately 94% seen only once; the top ten take over 0.15%. The sample comprised CD4+ T cells from PBMCs. Receptor source: a human donor with Susac syndrome.

This rearrangement joins TRBV12-3 or TRBV12-4 to TRBJ2-2, with TRBD2 identical over 9 bases. With V trimmed by 5 bases and J by 3 bases, 4 bases remained unmatched. The CDR3 length is 15 residues. This CDR3 is CASSPGTSHTGELFF. CDR3 nucleotide sequence: TGTGCCAGCAGTCCAGGGACTAGCCACACCGGGGAGCTGTTTTTT.

This chain uses TRBV5-4 with TRBJ1-1; a possible D gene is TRBD1 (5 bases). This CDR3 is built from 15 residues. Germline values: CDR1 SGHNT, CDR2 YYREEE (reference sequence). Trimming shortened V by 3 bases and J by 0 bases, and 12 bases separated the two germline ends. CDR3 DNA: TGTGCCAGCAGCTCGGGGGGTAAAATGAACACTGAAGCTTTCTTT. It translates to CASSSGGKMNTEAFF.

The chain couples TRBV9 to TRBJ1-4, with 9 bases that match TRBD1. Losses at the gene ends were 4 bases for V and 6 bases for J; bases not matched to a gene: 7. The CDR3 consists of 15 residues. Germline V gene data show CDR1 as SGDLS and CDR2 as YYNGEE. The CDR3 DNA sequence: TGTGCCAGCAGCCCCCGGACAGGGGATGATGAAAAACTGTTTTTT. Protein sequence: CASSPRTGDDEKLFF.

V gene TRBV7-2 combines with J gene TRBJ2-7; D is uncertain. This CDR3 has 14 amino acids. Looked up from germline, CDR1 is SGHTA and CDR2 is FQGNSA. V lost 5 bases to trimming and J lost 1 base, with 12 bases between them. CDR3 bases: TGTGCCAGCAGCACGGGCCCTACGTCCTACGAGCAGTACTTC. Translation: CASSTGPTSYEQYF.

This clonotype has a single count. The chain combines TRBV9 with TRBJ2-7; D not resolved. Trimming removed 2 bases from V and 2 bases from J, with 14 bases in between. Germline-derived CDR1 and CDR2 are SGDLS and YYNGEE. The length of the CDR3 is 15 residues. CDR3 sequence reads: CASSVQPSKTYEQYF. The CDR3 nucleotides are TGTGCCAGCAGCGTTCAACCATCTAAAACCTACGAGCAGTACTTC.

The chain is built from TRBV20-1 and TRBJ1-5; possibly TRBD1 for D (5 bases). The CDR3 sequence is 13 residues long. Trimming took 5 bases from V and 4 from J, leaving 12 bases between them. Looked up from germline, CDR1 is DFQATT and CDR2 is SNEGSKA (reference sequence). This chain's CDR3 is CSAGGNENQPQHF. DNA of the CDR3: TGCAGTGCTGGGGGAAACGAGAATCAGCCCCAGCATTTT.

The chain links TRBV7-9 to TRBJ2-1, with D possibly TRBD2 on 5 matching bases. CDR1 and CDR2 from the germline V gene are SEHNR and FQNEAQ (reference sequence). This CDR3 is 13 amino acids long. In DNA, the CDR3 is TGTTGCCCGGAGGAAAGCTCCTACAATGAGCAGTTCTTC. Translation: CCPEESSYNEQFF.

The V gene is TRBV25-1, the J gene TRBJ1-3, with 8 bases matching TRBD1. This CDR3 spans 17 amino acids. Germline CDR1 MGHDK, CDR2 SYGVNS. The J segment lost 3 bases and the V segment lost 2 bases, leaving 9 bases of the junction unmatched. The CDR3: CASSETTGGSLGNTIYF. CDR3 DNA: TGTGCCAGCAGTGAAACCACAGGGGGAAGTCTTGGAAACACCATATATTTT. Variable domain in full (rest from reference TRBV25-1 and TRBJ1-3): EADIYQTPRYLVIGTGKKITLECSQTMGHDKMYWYQQDPGMELHLIHYSYGVNSTEKGDLSSESTVSRIRTEHFPLTLESARPSHTSQYLCASSETTGGSLGNTIYFGEGSWLTVV.

V and J are TRBV7-2 and TRBJ1-2, with a weak D call TRBD1 (5 bases). This CDR3 region has 13 residues. V was shortened by 0 bases and J by 8 bases, with 10 bases between the two germline ends. CDR1 SGHTA and CDR2 FQGNSA come from the germline V gene. CDR3 in DNA: TGTGCCAGCAGCTTAGCCAGGGTTATAGGCTACACCTTC. It translates to CASSLARVIGYTF. Full variable domain (remainder filled in from reference TRBV7-2 and TRBJ1-2): GAGVSQSPSNKVTEKGKDVELRCDPISGHTALYWYRQSLGQGLEFLIYFQGNSAPDKSGLPSDRFSAERTGGSVSTLTIQRTQQEDSAVYLCASSLARVIGYTFGSGTRLTVV.

CDR3 amino acids: CASSVGSTNSPLHF. As DNA, the CDR3 is TGTGCCAGCAGCGTAGGTTCCACAAATTCACCCCTCCACTTT. The rearrangement uses TRBV9 and TRBJ1-6; D unclear. The CDR3 loop spans 14 amino acids. The germline gives CDR1 SGDLS, CDR2 YYNGEE. The V end lost 0 bases, the J end lost 7 bases, and 8 bases lay between the germline ends.

The chain uses TRBV5-4 and TRBJ2-3; the D call may be TRBD1 or TRBD2 (5 bases each). The CDR3 sequence is 15 residues long. Germline lookup yields CDR1 SGHNT and CDR2 YYREEE (reference sequence). The germline V and J ends were trimmed by 5 bases and 2 bases, with 15 bases remaining between them. CDR3 sequence reads: CASSSPGRLTDTQYF. The CDR3 DNA is TGTGCCAGCAGTTCCCCGGGGCGGCTCACAGATACGCAGTATTTT.

This chain connects TRBV10-1 to TRBJ2-3, with 7 nucleotides matching TRBD2. This CDR3 region has 15 residues. V trimming: 6 bases; J trimming: 0 bases; junction bases outside the gene matches: 6. Germline V CDR1 and CDR2: WNHNN, SYGVQD (reference sequence). In nucleotides, the CDR3 is TGCGCCAGCAGAGACGGGACTAAAAGCACAGATACGCAGTATTTT. Its protein product is CASRDGTKSTDTQYF.

This rearrangement joins TRBV10-3 to TRBJ1-1; 7 bases match TRBD1. Germline V CDR1 and CDR2: ENHRY, SYGVKD. CDR3 size: 14 residues. The trim removed 5 bases at V and 3 bases at J, leaving 6 bases unmatched. The CDR3 sequence is CAISFGTEDTEAFF. The CDR3 DNA follows: TGTGCCATCAGTTTCGGGACAGAGGACACTGAAGCTTTCTTT.

The J gene is TRBJ1-2, the V gene TRBV15, with D possibly matching TRBD1 (5 bases). The germline CDR1 and CDR2 sequences are LNHNV and YYDKDF (reference sequence). The CDR3 sequence is 13 residues long. Trimming took 0 bases from V and 6 from J, leaving 8 bases between them. This chain's CDR3 is CATSREPRDGYTF. CDR3 DNA sequence: TGTGCCACCAGCAGAGAGCCCAGGGATGGCTACACCTTC.

V and J are TRBV6-2 or TRBV6-3 and TRBJ2-2; TRBD2 aligns across 9 bases. Germline loops: CDR1 MNHEY, CDR2 SVGEGT. This CDR3 has 19 amino acids. V trimming: 4 bases; J trimming: 0 bases; junction bases outside the gene matches: 12. The CDR3 DNA is TGTGCCAGCAGTTTCCCCAAGCTAGCGGGGATCTCGAACACCGGGGAGCTGTTTTTT. Protein: CASSFPKLAGISNTGELFF.

The chain links TRBV20-1 to TRBJ2-5; a weak D match, TRBD2 (6 bases). V was pared by 6 bases and J by 0 bases, with 17 bases between. CDR1 and CDR2 (germline): DFQATT, SNEGSKA (reference sequence). CDR3 length: 15 amino acids. CDR3 residues: CSAPRIGGDQETQYF. The DNA of the CDR3 is TGCAGTGCCCCCCGTATCGGGGGAGACCAAGAGACCCAGTACTTC.

The chain couples TRBV30 to TRBJ2-5; 11 bases map to TRBD1. The CDR3 spans 15 residues. Germline CDR1 is GTSNPN and CDR2 is SVGIG (reference sequence). J gave up 5 bases and V 1 base, and 6 bases lay outside the gene matches. CDR3 sequence reads: CAWSAGQGAKETQYF. In DNA form, the CDR3 reads TGTGCCTGGAGTGCAGGACAGGGGGCAAAGGAGACCCAGTACTTC.

The chain carries TRBV3-1 and TRBJ2-5; D is ambiguous. Trimming pared 4 bases from V and 1 base from J, leaving 10 bases between. Germline V gene data show CDR1 as LGHDT and CDR2 as YNNKEL (reference sequence). The CDR3 is 14 amino acids. This CDR3 reads CASSPTTSQETQYF. CDR3 coding DNA: TGTGCCAGCAGCCCTACGACAAGCCAAGAGACCCAGTACTTC.

Comments on this clonotype: Compared with germline, one end of the junction differs, possibly owing to a read error. The CDR3 DNA reads as TGTGCCAGCTCGCCACCGCCGGGACATCGCACAGATACGCAGTATTTT. This translates into CASSPPPGHRTDTQYF. V and J are TRBV18 and TRBJ2-3; D is perhaps TRBD1 (6 bases). Germline CDR1 KGHSH, CDR2 LQKENI. The CDR3 spans 16 residues.

This clonotype appeared once. V and J are TRBV30 and TRBJ1-1, with a weak D call TRBD1 (6 bases). V lost 2 bases and J lost 5, with 12 bases in between. The germline CDR1 and CDR2 sequences are GTSNPN and SVGIG (reference sequence). This CDR3 is 13 amino acids long. CDR3: CAWSPGDSTEAFF. CDR3 bases: TGTGCCTGGAGTCCAGGGGATTCGACTGAAGCTTTCTTT.